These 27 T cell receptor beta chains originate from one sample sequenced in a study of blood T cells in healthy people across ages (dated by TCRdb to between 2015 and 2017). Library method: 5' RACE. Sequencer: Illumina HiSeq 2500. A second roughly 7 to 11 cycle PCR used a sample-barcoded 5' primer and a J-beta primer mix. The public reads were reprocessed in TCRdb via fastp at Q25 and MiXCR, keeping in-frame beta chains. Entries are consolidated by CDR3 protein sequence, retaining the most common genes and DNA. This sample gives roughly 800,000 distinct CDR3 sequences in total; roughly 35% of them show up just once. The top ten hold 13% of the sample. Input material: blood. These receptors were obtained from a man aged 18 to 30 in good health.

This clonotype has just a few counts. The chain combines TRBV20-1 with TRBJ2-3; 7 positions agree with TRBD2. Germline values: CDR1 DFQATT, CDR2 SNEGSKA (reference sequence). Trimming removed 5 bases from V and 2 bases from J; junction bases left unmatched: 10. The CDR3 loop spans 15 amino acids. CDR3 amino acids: CSAGRVEGLTDTQYF. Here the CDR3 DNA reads TGCAGTGCTGGGAGGGTCGAGGGGCTCACAGATACGCAGTATTTT.

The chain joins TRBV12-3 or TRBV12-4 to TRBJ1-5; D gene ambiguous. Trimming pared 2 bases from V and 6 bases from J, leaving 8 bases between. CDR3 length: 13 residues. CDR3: CASSLIQGQPQHF. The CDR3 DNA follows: TGTGCCAGCAGTTTAATCCAAGGTCAGCCCCAGCATTTT.

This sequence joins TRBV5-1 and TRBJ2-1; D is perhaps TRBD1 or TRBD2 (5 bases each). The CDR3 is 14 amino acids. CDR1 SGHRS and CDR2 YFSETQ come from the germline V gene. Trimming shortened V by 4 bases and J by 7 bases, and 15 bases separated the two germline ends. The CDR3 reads CASSAGTNRNEQFF. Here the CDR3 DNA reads TGCGCCAGCAGCGCCGGGACCAACAGGAATGAGCAGTTCTTC.

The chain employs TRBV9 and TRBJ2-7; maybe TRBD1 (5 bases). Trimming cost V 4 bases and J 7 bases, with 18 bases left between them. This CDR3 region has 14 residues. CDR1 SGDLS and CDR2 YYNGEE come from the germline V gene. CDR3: CASSPNSEDNEQYF. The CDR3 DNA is TGTGCCAGCAGCCCCAATTCAGAGGACAATGAGCAGTACTTC.

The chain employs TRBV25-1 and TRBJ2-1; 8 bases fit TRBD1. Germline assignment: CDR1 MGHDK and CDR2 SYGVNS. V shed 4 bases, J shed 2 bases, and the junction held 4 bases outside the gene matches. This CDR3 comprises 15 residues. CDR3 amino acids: CASSAAGQAYNEQFF. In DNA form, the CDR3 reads TGTGCCAGCAGTGCCGCGGGACAGGCCTACAATGAGCAGTTCTTC.

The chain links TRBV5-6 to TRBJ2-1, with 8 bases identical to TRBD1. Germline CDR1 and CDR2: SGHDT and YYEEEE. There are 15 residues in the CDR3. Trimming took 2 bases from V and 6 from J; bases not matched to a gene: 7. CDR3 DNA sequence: TGTGCCAGCAGCTTACCAGGGGGCGCACTCAATGAGCAGTTCTTC. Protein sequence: CASSLPGGALNEQFF.

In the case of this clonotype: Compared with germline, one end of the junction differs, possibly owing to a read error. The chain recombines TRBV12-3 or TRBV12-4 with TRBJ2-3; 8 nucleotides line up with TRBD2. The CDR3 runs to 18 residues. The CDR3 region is CASSPGVAGYETADAQYF. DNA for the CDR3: TGTGCCAGCAGTCCCGGGGTAGCGGGGTACGAGACGGCAGATGCGCAGTATTTT.

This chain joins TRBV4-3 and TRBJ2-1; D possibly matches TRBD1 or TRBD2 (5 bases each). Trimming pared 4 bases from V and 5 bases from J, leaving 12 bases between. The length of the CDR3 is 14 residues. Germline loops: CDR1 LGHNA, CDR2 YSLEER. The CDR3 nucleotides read TGCGCCAGCAGCCTTAACCGGGGCAACAATGAGCAGTTCTTC. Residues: CASSLNRGNNEQFF.

In DNA, the CDR3 is TGTGCGCGGGGACAACGCCTCTCCTACAATGAGCAGTACTTC. This codes for CARGQRLSYNEQYF. The gene calls are TRBV30 and TRBJ2-1; D may correspond to TRBD1 or TRBD2 (6 bases each). The last part of the DNA fits TRBJ2-7 better; the J call may be wrong. The CDR3 covers 14 residues. Germline lookup yields CDR1 GTSNPN and CDR2 SVGIG (reference sequence).

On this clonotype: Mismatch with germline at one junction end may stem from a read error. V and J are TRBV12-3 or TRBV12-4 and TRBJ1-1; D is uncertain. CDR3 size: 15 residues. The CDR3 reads CASSLSPGPNTGAFF. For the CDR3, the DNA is TGTGCCAGCAGTTTATCACCCGGGCCGAACACTGGAGCTTTCTTT.

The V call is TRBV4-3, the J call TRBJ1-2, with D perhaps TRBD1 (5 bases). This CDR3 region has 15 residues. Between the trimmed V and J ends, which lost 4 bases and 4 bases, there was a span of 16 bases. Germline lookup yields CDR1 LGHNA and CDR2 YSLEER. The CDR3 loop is CASSPTAGGTYGYTF. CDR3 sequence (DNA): TGCGCCAGCAGCCCGACGGCCGGGGGGACCTATGGCTACACCTTC.

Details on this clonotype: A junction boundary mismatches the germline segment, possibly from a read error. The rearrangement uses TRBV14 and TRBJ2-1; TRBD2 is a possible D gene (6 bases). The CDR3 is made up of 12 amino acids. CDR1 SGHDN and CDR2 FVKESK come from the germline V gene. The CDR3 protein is CAGSQGGGEQFF. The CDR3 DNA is TGTGCCGGCAGCCAGGGAGGTGGTGAGCAGTTCTTC.

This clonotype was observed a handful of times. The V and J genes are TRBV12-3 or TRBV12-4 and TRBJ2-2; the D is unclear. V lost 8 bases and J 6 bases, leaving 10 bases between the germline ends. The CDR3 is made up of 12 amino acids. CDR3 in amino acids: CASYTAPGELFF. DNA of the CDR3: TGTGCCAGCTACACTGCACCCGGGGAGCTGTTTTTT.

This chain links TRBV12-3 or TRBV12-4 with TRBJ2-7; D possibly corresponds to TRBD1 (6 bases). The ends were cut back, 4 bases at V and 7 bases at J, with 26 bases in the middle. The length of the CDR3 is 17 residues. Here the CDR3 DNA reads TGTGCCAGCAGTTGGTCCGCTGGGGGCCGATCCCACAATGAGCAGTACTTC. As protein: CASSWSAGGRSHNEQYF.

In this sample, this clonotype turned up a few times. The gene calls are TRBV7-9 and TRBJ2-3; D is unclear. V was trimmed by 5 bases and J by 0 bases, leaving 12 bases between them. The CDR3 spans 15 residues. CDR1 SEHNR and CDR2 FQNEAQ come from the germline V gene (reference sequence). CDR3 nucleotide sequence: TGTGCCAGCAGCCCGAGCGAGACTAGCACAGATACGCAGTATTTT. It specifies CASSPSETSTDTQYF.

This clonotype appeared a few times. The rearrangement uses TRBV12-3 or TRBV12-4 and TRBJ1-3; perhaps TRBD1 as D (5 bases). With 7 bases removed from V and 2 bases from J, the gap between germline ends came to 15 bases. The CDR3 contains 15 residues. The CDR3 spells CASTWGDGPGNTIYF. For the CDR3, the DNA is TGTGCCAGCACCTGGGGGGATGGGCCTGGAAACACCATATATTTT.

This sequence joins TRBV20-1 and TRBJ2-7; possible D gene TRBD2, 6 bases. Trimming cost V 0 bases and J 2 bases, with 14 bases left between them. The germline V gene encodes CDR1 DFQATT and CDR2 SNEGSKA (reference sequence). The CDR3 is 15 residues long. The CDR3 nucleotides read TGCAGTGCTAGAGATGGGGGGACGCCAACCTACGAGCAGTACTTC. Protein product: CSARDGGTPTYEQYF.

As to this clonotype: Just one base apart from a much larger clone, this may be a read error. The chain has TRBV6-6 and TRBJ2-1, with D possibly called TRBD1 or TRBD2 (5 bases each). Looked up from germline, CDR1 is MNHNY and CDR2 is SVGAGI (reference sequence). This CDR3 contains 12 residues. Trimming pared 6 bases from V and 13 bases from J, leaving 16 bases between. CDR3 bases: TGTGCCAGCAGCAGGGATTGGGAGACCCAGTTCTTC. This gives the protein CASSRDWETQFF.

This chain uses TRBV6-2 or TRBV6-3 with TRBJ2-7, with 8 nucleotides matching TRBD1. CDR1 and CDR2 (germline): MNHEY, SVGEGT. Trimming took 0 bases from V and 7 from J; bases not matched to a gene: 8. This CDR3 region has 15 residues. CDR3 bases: TGTGCCAGCAGTTACTCAGACAGGGGATACAATGAGCAGTACTTC. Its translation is CASSYSDRGYNEQYF.

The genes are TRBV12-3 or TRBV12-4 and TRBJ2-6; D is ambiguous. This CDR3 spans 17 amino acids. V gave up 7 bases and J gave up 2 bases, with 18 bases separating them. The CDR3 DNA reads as TGTGCCAGCAACCTCGGTAAGGTATCGGCTGGGGCCAACGTCCTGACTTTC. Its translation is CASNLGKVSAGANVLTF.

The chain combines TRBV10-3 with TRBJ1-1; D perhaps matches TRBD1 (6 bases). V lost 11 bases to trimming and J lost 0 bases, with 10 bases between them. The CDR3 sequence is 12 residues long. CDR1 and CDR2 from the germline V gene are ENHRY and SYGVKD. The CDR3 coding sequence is TGTGCCGTGGGGGCGGTGAACACTGAAGCTTTCTTT. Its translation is CAVGAVNTEAFF.

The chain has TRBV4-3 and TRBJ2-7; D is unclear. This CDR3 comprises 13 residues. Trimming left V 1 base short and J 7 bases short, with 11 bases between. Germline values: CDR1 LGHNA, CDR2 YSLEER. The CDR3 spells CASSQGRNNEQYF. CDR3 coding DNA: TGCGCCAGCAGCCAAGGACGAAACAATGAGCAGTACTTC.

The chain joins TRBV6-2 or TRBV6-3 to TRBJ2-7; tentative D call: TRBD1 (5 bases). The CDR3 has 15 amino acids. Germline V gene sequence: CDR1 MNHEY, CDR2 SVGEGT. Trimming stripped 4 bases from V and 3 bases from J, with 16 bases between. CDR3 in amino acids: CASSFPPTGIYEQYF. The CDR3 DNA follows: TGTGCCAGCAGTTTCCCTCCAACAGGAATCTACGAGCAGTACTTC.

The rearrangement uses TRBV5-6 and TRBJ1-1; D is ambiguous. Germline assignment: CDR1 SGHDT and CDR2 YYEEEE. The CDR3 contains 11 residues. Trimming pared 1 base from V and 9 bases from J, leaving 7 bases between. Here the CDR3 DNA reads TGTGCCAGCAGCTTGCGTGGACAAGCTTTCTTT. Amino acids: CASSLRGQAFF.

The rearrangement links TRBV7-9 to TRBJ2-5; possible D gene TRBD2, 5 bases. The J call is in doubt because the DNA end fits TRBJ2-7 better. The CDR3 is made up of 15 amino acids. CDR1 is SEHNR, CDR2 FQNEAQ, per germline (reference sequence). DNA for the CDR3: TGTGCCAGCAGCCCCTCCGGGATCGGGATGTACGAGCAGTACTTC. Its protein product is CASSPSGIGMYEQYF.

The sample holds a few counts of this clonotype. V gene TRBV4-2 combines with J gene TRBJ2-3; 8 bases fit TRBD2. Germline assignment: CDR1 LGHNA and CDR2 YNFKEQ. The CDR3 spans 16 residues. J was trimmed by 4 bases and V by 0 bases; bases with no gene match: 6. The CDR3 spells CASSQESGGASDTQYF. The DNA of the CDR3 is TGTGCCAGCAGCCAAGAGTCCGGGGGGGCGTCAGATACGCAGTATTTT.

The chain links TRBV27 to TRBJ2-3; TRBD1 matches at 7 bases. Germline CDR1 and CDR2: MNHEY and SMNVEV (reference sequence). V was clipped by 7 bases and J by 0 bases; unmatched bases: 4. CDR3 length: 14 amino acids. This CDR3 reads CASNRGRSTDTQYF. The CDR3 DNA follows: TGTGCCAGCAACAGGGGACGGAGCACAGATACGCAGTATTTT.